The present entry profiles one TCR beta chain with its context. Its antigen is unidentified. With autoimmune disease history or systemic immunosuppression, patients were excluded. Blood was sampled at baseline, cycle 4 day 1, and cycle 7 day 1. These data originate in a study of OX40 agonist ivuxolimab in advanced cancers. Assay: immunoSEQ multiplex PCR; the TCRdb copy retains only in-frame clones and omits some. The table records about 64,000 clones, over 65% of them present only once. General observations from the study: Both CD4+ and CD8+ T cell populations in blood had undergone clonal expansion by week 6 at 0.1 to 3.0 mg/kg.

The receptor's source is an adult with an advanced solid tumor such as melanoma, head and neck, liver or kidney cancer. Sequenced here: CD4+ or CD8+ T cells sorted from blood, sampled in a trial of the OX40 agonist ivuxolimab.

CDR3 DNA sequence: TGCGCCAGCAGCCACGGGATACAGGGGAGGAACACTGAAGCTTTCTTT. Protein sequence: CASSHGIQGRNTEAFF. The chain combines TRBV4-1 with TRBJ1-1; 7 bases are shared with TRBD1. Germline V gene data show CDR1 as MGHRA and CDR2 as YSYEKL. The CDR3 sequence is 16 residues long. V shed 3 bases, J shed 1 base, and the junction held 8 bases outside the gene matches.